The sequence of this TCR beta chain was determined in a study of a mutant IDH1 vaccine in newly diagnosed glioma. Study-level background: Those enrolled had earlier been treated with radiotherapy, temozolomide, or both, mostly both. Study-level findings and limits: Pseudoprogression apparently lacked any relation to changes in top peripheral T cell clonotypes.

Time point meaning: week 11, during vaccination. With topical imiquimod, each dose of the vaccine consisted of 300 ug of mutant IDH1 20-mer peptide. The V gene lost 4 bases and the J gene lost 0 bases, with 12 bases spanning the gap. Per germline, CDR1 MGHDK and CDR2 SYGVNS. The CDR3 is 15 amino acids. The assay was immunoSEQ multiplex PCR, and TCRdb's table has in-frame clones only and misses some. The sample yields about 22,000 clones, about 90% seen once. Of note for this clone: Its antigen is still unknown.

The rearrangement links TRBV25-1 to TRBJ2-5; perhaps TRBD2 as D (5 bases). This clonotype was sampled from a woman aged 40 to 50 with glioma. The sample consisted of PBMCs, taken from a glioma patient whose treatment included an IDH1 peptide vaccine. As DNA, the CDR3 is TGTGCCAGCAGTGCCCCAAGAGGGTACCAAGAGACCCAGTACTTC. Its protein product is CASSAPRGYQETQYF.